One and the same sample provided the 24 T cell receptor beta chains below, sequenced in a study of blood T cell repertoires in COVID-19. Profiled with immunoSEQ multiplex PCR; TCRdb holds only in-frame clones, not every one. This sample yields about 200,000 clones, of which 75% to 90% are seen a single time; roughly 8.2% belongs to the top ten. Sequenced input: peripheral blood. Receptors were obtained from an elderly woman with COVID-19, enrolled during active disease.

The gene calls are TRBV2 and TRBJ1-5; D not certain. Germline V gene lookup returns CDR1 SNHLY and CDR2 FYNNEI. The V end was cut by 6 bases, the J end by 4 bases, with 7 bases between. This CDR3 region has 12 residues. The CDR3 reads CASRAVNQPQHF. CDR3 in DNA: TGTGCCAGCAGGGCAGTTAATCAGCCCCAGCATTTT.

The CDR3 bases are TGTGCCAGCAGCCCCCTGACAGTCTATGGCTACACCTTC. Its translation: CASSPLTVYGYTF. The chain couples TRBV4-2 to TRBJ1-2, with a weak D call TRBD1 (5 bases). The V gene lost 4 bases and the J gene lost 4 bases, with 10 bases spanning the gap. CDR1 is LGHNA, CDR2 YNFKEQ, per germline. The CDR3 is made up of 13 amino acids.

The gene calls are TRBV6-5 and TRBJ2-1; D gene uncertain. Per the germline V gene, CDR1 is MNHEY and CDR2 is SVGAGI. This CDR3 is built from 11 residues. V lost 5 bases and J lost 8, with 7 bases in between. The CDR3 sequence: CASSRGYEQFF. DNA for the CDR3: TGTGCCAGCAGTCGAGGTTATGAGCAGTTCTTC.

This chain joins TRBV12-5 and TRBJ1-1; the match to TRBD1 covers 7 bases. The length of the CDR3 is 13 residues. Looked up from germline, CDR1 is LGHNT and CDR2 is FRNRAP. Trimming at V came to 5 bases and at J to 7 bases, leaving 7 bases not matched to a gene. The CDR3 coding sequence is TGTGCTAGTGGTGATGGGACAGAAATTGAAGCTTTCTTT. It encodes CASGDGTEIEAFF. The whole variable domain, remainder taken from reference TRBV12-5 and TRBJ1-1, is DARVTQTPRHKVTEMGQEVTMRCQPILGHNTVFWYRQTMMQGLELLAYFRNRAPLDDSGMPKDRFSAEMPDATLATLKIQPSEPRDSAVYFCASGDGTEIEAFFGQGTRLTVV.

V usage is TRBV3-1 (or the pseudogene TRBV3-2) and J usage is TRBJ2-7; D uncertain. This CDR3 is 12 amino acids long. CDR1 and CDR2 from the germline V gene are LGHDT and YNNKEL (reference sequence). Deletions cut 1 base from V and 2 bases from J, with 3 bases between. CDR3 DNA: TGTGCCAGCAGCCAAGGCGCCTACGAGCAGTACTTC. Amino acid sequence: CASSQGAYEQYF.

V gene TRBV7-8 combines with J gene TRBJ1-3, with D possibly TRBD1 on 5 matching bases. The germline V and J ends were trimmed by 5 bases and 7 bases, with 15 bases remaining between them. Germline assignment: CDR1 SGHVS and CDR2 FQNEAQ. The length of the CDR3 is 14 residues. CDR3 amino acids: CASSARAPGNTIYF. The CDR3 nucleotides read TGTGCCAGCAGCGCCCGAGCCCCAGGGAACACCATATATTTT.

DNA for the CDR3: TGTGCCAGCAGCTGGGGGGGACTCGGAGGCGATGAGCAGTTCTTC. As protein: CASSWGGLGGDEQFF. The chain uses TRBV5-4 and TRBJ2-1; 7 positions agree with TRBD2. Losses at the gene ends were 3 bases for V and 8 bases for J; bases not matched to a gene: 11. The germline V gene encodes CDR1 SGHNT and CDR2 YYREEE (reference sequence). The CDR3 runs 15 residues.

The chain couples TRBV7-9 to TRBJ1-2, with D hard to call. This CDR3 has 13 residues. V lost 5 bases and J lost 8, with 15 bases in between. The V gene's germline CDR1 is SEHNR and CDR2 FQNEAQ (reference sequence). The CDR3: CASSPEGGLGYTF. In nucleotides, the CDR3 is TGTGCCAGCAGCCCTGAAGGAGGGTTGGGCTACACCTTC.

This chain uses TRBV6-6 with TRBJ2-7; D gene ambiguous. V shed 4 bases and J shed 0 bases, with 16 bases lying between them. Germline lookup yields CDR1 MNHNY and CDR2 SVGAGI (reference sequence). This CDR3 comprises 16 residues. The CDR3 sequence: CASSFTRLASSYEQYF. As DNA, the CDR3 is TGTGCCAGCAGTTTCACACGACTCGCGAGCTCCTACGAGCAGTACTTC.

This clone was seen a single time. CDR3 in amino acids: CATSDLPPTGVNTGELFF. The CDR3 DNA reads as TGTGCCACCAGTGACCTCCCCCCGACAGGGGTAAACACCGGGGAGCTGTTTTTT. The chain employs TRBV24-1 and TRBJ2-2; 8 bases line up with TRBD1. The CDR3 length is 18 residues. Germline loops: CDR1 KGHDR, CDR2 SFDVKD. Trimming cost V 4 bases and J 2 bases; bases outside gene matches: 11.

J is TRBJ1-1 and V is TRBV28; a possible D gene is TRBD1 (6 bases). Trimming took 6 bases from V and 4 from J, leaving 15 bases between them. CDR3 length: 14 amino acids. Germline lookup yields CDR1 MDHEN and CDR2 SYDVKM. Here the CDR3 DNA reads TGTGCCAGCAGGAGAGGACAGTCCCTCACTGAAGCTTTCTTT. The encoded protein is CASRRGQSLTEAFF.

The chain recombines TRBV30 with TRBJ2-1; the match to TRBD2 covers 12 bases. The CDR3 extends over 14 amino acids. Trimming took 7 bases from V and 9 from J; bases not matched to a gene: 10. Germline-derived CDR1 and CDR2 are GTSNPN and SVGIG (reference sequence). The chain's CDR3 is CASSTSGSLGEQFF. The CDR3 DNA follows: TGTGCCTCCTCGACTAGCGGGAGTTTGGGTGAGCAGTTCTTC. Full variable domain (outside the CDR3, taken from reference TRBV30 and TRBJ2-1): SQTIHQWPATLVQPVGSPLSLECTVEGTSNPNLYWYRQAAGRGLQLLFYSVGIGQISSEVPQNLSASRPQDRQFILSSKKLLLSDSGFYLCASSTSGSLGEQFFGPGTRLTVL.

The rearrangement uses TRBV7-8 and TRBJ1-4; D may be TRBD1 (6 bases). Germline V gene lookup returns CDR1 SGHVS and CDR2 FQNEAQ. CDR3 size: 15 residues. The V end lost 1 base, the J end lost 6 bases, and 12 bases lay between the germline ends. This chain's CDR3 is CASSLEAGVYEKLFF. CDR3 nucleotides: TGTGCCAGCAGCTTAGAGGCAGGGGTTTATGAAAAACTGTTTTTT. The entire variable domain, with the rest obtained from reference TRBV7-8 and TRBJ1-4, is as follows: GAGVSQSPRYKVAKRGQDVALRCDPISGHVSLFWYQQALGQGPEFLTYFQNEAQLDKSGLPSDRFFAERPEGSVSTLKIQRTQQEDSAVYLCASSLEAGVYEKLFFGSGTQLSVL.

The chain links TRBV4-2 to TRBJ2-1; 9 positions match TRBD2. After removal of 6 bases from V and 3 bases from J, the junction contained 0 bases not matched to a gene. The CDR3 covers 13 residues. Per germline, CDR1 LGHNA and CDR2 YNFKEQ. The DNA of the CDR3 is TGTGCCAGCAGACTAGCGGGCTACAATGAGCAGTTCTTC. This encodes CASRLAGYNEQFF.

The chain couples TRBV7-8 to TRBJ1-1; 7 bases match TRBD1. The CDR3 sequence is 13 residues long. Per germline, CDR1 SGHVS and CDR2 FQNEAQ. Trimming removed 5 bases from V and 11 bases from J; junction bases left unmatched: 11. The CDR3 DNA follows: TGTGCCAGCAGCCTAGGGACAGCAAGTAGTGCTTTCTTT. This gives the protein CASSLGTASSAFF.

The V gene is TRBV28, the J gene TRBJ1-2; D is unresolved. The germline CDR1 and CDR2 sequences are MDHEN and SYDVKM. CDR3 length: 13 amino acids. V was clipped by 6 bases and J by 8 bases, with 16 bases between them. CDR3 sequence reads: CASSRIEGEGYTF. The CDR3 bases are TGTGCCAGCAGCCGAATAGAGGGCGAAGGCTACACCTTC.

This clone was detected once. V usage is TRBV27 and J usage is TRBJ1-5; 8 nucleotides agree with TRBD1. This CDR3 comprises 17 residues. V shed 5 bases, J shed 3 bases, and the junction held 12 bases outside the gene matches. The V gene's germline CDR1 is MNHEY and CDR2 SMNVEV (reference sequence). CDR3: CASSPRTGNDLNQPQHF. For the CDR3, the DNA is TGTGCCAGCAGTCCCCGGACAGGGAACGACCTCAATCAGCCCCAGCATTTT.

The chain recombines TRBV6-4 with TRBJ2-7, with unresolved D. The CDR3 runs to 15 residues. V lost 2 bases and J lost 0, with 11 bases in between. Per the germline V gene, CDR1 is MRHNA and CDR2 is SNTAGT. This CDR3 is CASSDIRSISYEQYF. The CDR3 region has the DNA TGTGCCAGCAGTGACATACGGAGTATCTCCTACGAGCAGTACTTC.

The chain combines TRBV4-1 with TRBJ1-5, with unresolved D. The CDR3 sequence is 15 residues long. Trimming removed 4 bases at V and 0 bases at J, with 10 bases between. Germline CDR1 reads MGHRA; CDR2 reads YSYEKL. CDR3 in amino acids: CASSLSGPSNQPQHF. CDR3 nucleotide sequence: TGCGCCAGCAGCCTCAGCGGGCCTAGCAATCAGCCCCAGCATTTT.

About this clone: At one of its ends the junction is not consistent with the germline gene, which may arise from a read error. The chain links TRBV11-2 to TRBJ1-2, with 7 bases identical to TRBD1. This CDR3 region has 17 residues. The germline gives CDR1 SGHAT, CDR2 FQNNGV. CDR3 DNA sequence: TGTGCCAGCAGCCTAGACTTAGGGACAGTCTCTTTCCAGGGCTACACCTTC. Translating it yields CASSLDLGTVSFQGYTF. Full variable domain (outside the CDR3, taken from reference TRBV11-2 and TRBJ1-2): EAGVAQSPRYKIIEKRQSVAFWCNPISGHATLYWYQQILGQGPKLLIQFQNNGVVDDSQLPKDRFSAERLKGVDSTLKIQPAKLEDSAVYLCASSLDLGTVSFQGYTFGSGTRLTVV.

The rearrangement links TRBV21-1 to TRBJ2-2; TRBD1, the table's D call, lacks a check against the DNA. TRBV21-1 corresponds to a pseudogene. This CDR3 has 14 amino acids. The DNA of the CDR3 is TGTGCCAGCAGCAACGGACAGAACACCGGGGAGCTGTTTTTT. Its translation: CASSNGQNTGELFF.

This rearrangement joins TRBV13 to TRBJ2-1; 7 bases fit TRBD2. Looked up from germline, CDR1 is PRHDT and CDR2 is FYEKMQ (reference sequence). J was trimmed by 7 bases and V by 0 bases; bases with no gene match: 9. The CDR3 loop spans 16 amino acids. CDR3 loop: CASSLGASGRRNEQFF. CDR3 bases: TGTGCCAGCAGCTTAGGGGCTAGCGGACGAAGGAATGAGCAGTTCTTC.

The rearrangement links TRBV10-3 to TRBJ1-1, with D unresolved. The CDR3 runs to 12 residues. From germline, CDR1 is ENHRY and CDR2 SYGVKD. The V end lost 3 bases, the J end lost 5 bases, and 7 bases lay between the germline ends. The CDR3 region is CAISDYRTEAFF. CDR3 sequence (DNA): TGTGCCATCAGTGACTACCGAACTGAAGCTTTCTTT.

V is TRBV2 and J is TRBJ2-3, with 11 nucleotides matching TRBD2. CDR3 length equals 16 residues. Per the germline V gene, CDR1 is SNHLY and CDR2 is FYNNEI. With 4 bases clipped from V and 5 bases from J, the junction kept 8 bases outside the gene matches. DNA of the CDR3: TGTGCCAGCAGTGGCTTAGCGGGGGGGCGGAGAGATACGCAGTATTTT. Its translation: CASSGLAGGRRDTQYF.